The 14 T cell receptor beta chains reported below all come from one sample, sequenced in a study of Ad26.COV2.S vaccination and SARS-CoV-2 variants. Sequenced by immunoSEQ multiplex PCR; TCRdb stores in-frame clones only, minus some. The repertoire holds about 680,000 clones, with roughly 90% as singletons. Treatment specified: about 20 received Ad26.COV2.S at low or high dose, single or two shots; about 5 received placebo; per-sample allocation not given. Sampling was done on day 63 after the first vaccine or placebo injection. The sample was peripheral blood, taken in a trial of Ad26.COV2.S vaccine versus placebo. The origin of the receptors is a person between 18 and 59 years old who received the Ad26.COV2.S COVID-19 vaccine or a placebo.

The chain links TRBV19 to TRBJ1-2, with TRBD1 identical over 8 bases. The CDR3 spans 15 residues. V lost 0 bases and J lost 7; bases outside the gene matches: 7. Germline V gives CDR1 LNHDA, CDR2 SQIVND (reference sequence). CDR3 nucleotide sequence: TGTGCCAGTAGTATAGATCTCGCACAGGGGGTTGGCTACACCTTC. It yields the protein CASSIDLAQGVGYTF.

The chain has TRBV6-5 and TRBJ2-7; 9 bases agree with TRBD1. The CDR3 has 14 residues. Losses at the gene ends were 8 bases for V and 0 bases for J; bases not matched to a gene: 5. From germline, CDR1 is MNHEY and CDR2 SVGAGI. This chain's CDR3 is CASHPGQGSYEQYF. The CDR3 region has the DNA TGTGCCAGCCACCCGGGACAGGGCTCCTACGAGCAGTACTTC.

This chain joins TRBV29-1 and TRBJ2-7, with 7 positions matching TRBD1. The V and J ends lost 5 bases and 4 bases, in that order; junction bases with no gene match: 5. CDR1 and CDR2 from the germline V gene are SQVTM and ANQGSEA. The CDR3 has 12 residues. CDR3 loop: CSVRDRAYEQYF. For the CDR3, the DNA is TGCAGCGTTCGAGACAGGGCTTACGAGCAGTACTTC.

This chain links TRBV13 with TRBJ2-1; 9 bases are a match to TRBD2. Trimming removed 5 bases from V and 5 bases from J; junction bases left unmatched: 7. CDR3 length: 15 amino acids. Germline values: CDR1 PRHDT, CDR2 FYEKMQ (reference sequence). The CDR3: CASSTRTSANNEQFF. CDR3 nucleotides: TGTGCCAGCAGCACTCGGACTAGCGCCAACAATGAGCAGTTCTTC.

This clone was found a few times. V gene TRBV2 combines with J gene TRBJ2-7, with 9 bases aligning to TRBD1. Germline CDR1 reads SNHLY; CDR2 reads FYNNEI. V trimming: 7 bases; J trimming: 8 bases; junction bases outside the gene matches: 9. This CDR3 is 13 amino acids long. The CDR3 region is CASMGTGSSQQYF. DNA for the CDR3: TGTGCCAGCATGGGGACAGGGTCATCCCAGCAGTACTTC.

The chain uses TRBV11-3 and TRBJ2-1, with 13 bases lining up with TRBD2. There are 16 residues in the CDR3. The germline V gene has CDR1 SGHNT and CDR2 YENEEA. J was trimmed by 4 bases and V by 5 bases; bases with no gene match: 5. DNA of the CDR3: TGTGCCAGCAGCCAGGAGGGACTAGCGGGATACAATGAGCAGTTCTTC. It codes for CASSQEGLAGYNEQFF.

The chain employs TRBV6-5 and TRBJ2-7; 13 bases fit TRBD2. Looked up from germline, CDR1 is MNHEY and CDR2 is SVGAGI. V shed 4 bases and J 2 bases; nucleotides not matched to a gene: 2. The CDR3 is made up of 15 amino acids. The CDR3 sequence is CASSSLAGGPYEQYF. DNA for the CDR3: TGTGCCAGCAGTTCACTAGCGGGGGGGCCCTACGAGCAGTACTTC.

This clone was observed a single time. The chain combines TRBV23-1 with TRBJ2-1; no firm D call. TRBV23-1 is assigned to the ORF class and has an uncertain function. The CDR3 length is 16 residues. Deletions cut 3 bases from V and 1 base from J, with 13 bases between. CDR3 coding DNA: TGCGCCAGCAGTCATGAGAGAACAGCTTCCTACAATGAGCAGTTCTTC. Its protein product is CASSHERTASYNEQFF.

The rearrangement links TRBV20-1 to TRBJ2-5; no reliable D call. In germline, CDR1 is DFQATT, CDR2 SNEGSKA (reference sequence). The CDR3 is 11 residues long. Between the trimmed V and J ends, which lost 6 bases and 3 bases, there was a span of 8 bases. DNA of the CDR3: TGCAGTGCGCCAGGAGAAGAGACCCAGTACTTC. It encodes CSAPGEETQYF.

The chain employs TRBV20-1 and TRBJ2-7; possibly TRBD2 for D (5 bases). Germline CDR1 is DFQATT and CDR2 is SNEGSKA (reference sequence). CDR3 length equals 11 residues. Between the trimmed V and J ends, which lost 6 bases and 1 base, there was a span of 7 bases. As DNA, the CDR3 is TGCAGTGCAGCGGTATCCTACGAGCAGTACTTC. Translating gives CSAAVSYEQYF.

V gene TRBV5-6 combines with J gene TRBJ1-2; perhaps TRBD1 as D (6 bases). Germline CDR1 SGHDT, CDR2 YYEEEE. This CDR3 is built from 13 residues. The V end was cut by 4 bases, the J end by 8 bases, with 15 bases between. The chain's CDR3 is CASSRPGAEGYTF. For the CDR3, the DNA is TGTGCCAGCAGCCGTCCGGGGGCGGAAGGCTACACCTTC.

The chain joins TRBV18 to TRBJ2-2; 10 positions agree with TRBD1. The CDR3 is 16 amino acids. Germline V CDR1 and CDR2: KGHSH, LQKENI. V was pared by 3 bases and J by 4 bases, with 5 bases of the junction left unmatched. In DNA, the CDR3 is TGTGCCAGCTCACCGACAGGGGGCGCGGGCACCGGGGAGCTGTTTTTT. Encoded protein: CASSPTGGAGTGELFF.

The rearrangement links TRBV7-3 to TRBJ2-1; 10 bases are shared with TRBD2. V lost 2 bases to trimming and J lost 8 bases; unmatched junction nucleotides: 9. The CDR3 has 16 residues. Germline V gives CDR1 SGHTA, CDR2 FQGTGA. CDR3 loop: CASSLSGGTSVYEQFF. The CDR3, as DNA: TGTGCCAGCAGCTTATCAGGGGGGACTAGCGTCTATGAGCAGTTCTTC.

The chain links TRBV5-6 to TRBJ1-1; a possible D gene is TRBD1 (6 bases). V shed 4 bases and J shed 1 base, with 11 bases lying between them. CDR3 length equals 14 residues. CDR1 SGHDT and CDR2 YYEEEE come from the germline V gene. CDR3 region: CASSPGTQNTEAFF. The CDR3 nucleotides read TGTGCCAGCAGCCCCGGGACACAGAACACTGAAGCTTTCTTT.